This TCR beta chain comes out of a study of early T cells in non-severe SARS-CoV-2 infection. Study background: Sequencing used unsorted whole-blood bulk RNA, so chains lack pairing.

As part of library construction, unique molecular identifiers were attached to individual cDNA molecules. MiXCR, run by TCRdb on the 5' RACE reads, gives a single entry per CDR3 protein. The top ten clones hold 3.1% of a sample with 100,000 to 120,000 distinct CDR3 sequences, around 10% of them seen once. This CDR3 is built from 15 residues. Trimming took off 1 base at V and 5 bases at J, with 14 bases between the two ends. Germline-derived CDR1 and CDR2 are LGHNT and FRNRAP. The sample holds many counts of this clonotype. This chain joins TRBV12-5 and TRBJ2-5, with D possibly matching TRBD2 (6 bases). The source material was whole blood. The origin of this receptor is an adult who was a healthcare worker with PCR-confirmed SARS-CoV-2 infection or an uninfected control (not recorded which). This CDR3 reads CASGLASGLRETQYF. DNA of the CDR3: TGTGCTAGTGGTTTGGCCTCGGGACTCAGGGAGACCCAGTACTTC.